What follows are 16 T cell receptor beta chains derived from one specimen sequenced in a study of blood T cell repertoires in COVID-19. Sequenced by immunoSEQ multiplex PCR; TCRdb stores in-frame clones only, minus some. The sample holds fewer than 90,000 clones, about nine tenths seen once. The sequenced sample was peripheral blood. The receptors were gathered from a male donor with acute or convalescent COVID-19.

The rearrangement joins TRBV15 to TRBJ2-1; D possibly corresponds to TRBD2 (6 bases). Deletions cut 0 bases from V and 9 bases from J, with 12 bases between. CDR1 is LNHNV and CDR2 is YYDKDF in the germline V gene (reference sequence). This CDR3 is built from 14 residues. The CDR3: CATSRDFSEGEQFF. The CDR3 DNA reads as TGTGCCACCAGCAGAGATTTTTCGGAGGGTGAGCAGTTCTTC.

The V gene is TRBV7-9, the J gene TRBJ2-1, with 7 bases that match TRBD1. The CDR3 loop spans 17 amino acids. J gave up 1 base and V 4 bases, and 10 bases lay outside the gene matches. Looked up from germline, CDR1 is SEHNR and CDR2 is FQNEAQ (reference sequence). CDR3: CASSSLDRPISYNEQFF. As DNA, the CDR3 is TGTGCCAGCAGCTCCCTGGACAGGCCAATTTCCTACAATGAGCAGTTCTTC.

The chain has TRBV12-3 or TRBV12-4 and TRBJ1-2; tentatively, D is TRBD1 (5 bases). Between the trimmed V and J ends, which lost 5 bases and 3 bases, there was a span of 10 bases. This CDR3 contains 13 residues. The chain's CDR3 is CASSRQSDYGYTF. Written as DNA, the CDR3 is TGTGCCAGCAGTAGACAGTCCGACTATGGCTACACCTTC.

V usage is TRBV19 and J usage is TRBJ2-1; 9 nucleotides agree with TRBD1. The CDR3 is made up of 14 amino acids. In germline, CDR1 is LNHDA, CDR2 SQIVND (reference sequence). V shed 6 bases and J 0 bases; nucleotides not matched to a gene: 0. The CDR3, as DNA: TGTGCCAGTAGGGGACAGGGCTCCTACAATGAGCAGTTCTTC. Protein sequence: CASRGQGSYNEQFF.

The rearrangement links TRBV2 to TRBJ1-5, with D possibly being TRBD1 (5 bases). V was pared by 4 bases and J by 5 bases, with 21 bases between. Germline V lookup: CDR1 SNHLY, CDR2 FYNNEI. The CDR3 spans 17 residues. The CDR3 protein is CASSVGRGTFLDQPQHF. The CDR3 nucleotides read TGTGCCAGCAGTGTCGGAAGAGGGACTTTTCTCGATCAGCCCCAGCATTTT. The variable domain in full, completed from reference TRBV2 and TRBJ1-5, reads EPEVTQTPSHQVTQMGQEVILRCVPISNHLYFYWYRQILGQKVEFLVSFYNNEISEKSEIFDDQFSVERPDGSNFTLKIRSTKLEDSAMYFCASSVGRGTFLDQPQHFGDGTRLSIL.

CDR3 residues: CASSNRAREKLFF. The CDR3, as DNA: TGTGCCAGCAGTAACAGGGCACGGGAAAAACTGTTTTTT. This rearrangement joins TRBV6-5 to TRBJ1-4; D is possibly TRBD1 (6 bases). Trimming took 5 bases from V and 8 from J, leaving 12 bases between them. CDR3 length equals 13 residues. The germline CDR1 and CDR2 sequences are MNHEY and SVGAGI.

The gene calls are TRBV19 and TRBJ1-1; TRBD1 matches 8 bases. The CDR3 spans 14 residues. From germline, CDR1 is LNHDA and CDR2 SQIVND (reference sequence). After removal of 4 bases from V and 2 bases from J, the junction contained 3 bases not matched to a gene. The CDR3 nucleotides read TGTGCCAGTAGTAGAGGACAGGGTAACACTGAAGCTTTCTTT. Encoded protein: CASSRGQGNTEAFF.

The chain joins TRBV6-5 to TRBJ2-2; 12 nucleotides align to TRBD2. The V segment lost 6 bases and the J segment 7 bases; nucleotides outside the gene matches: 3. Germline loops: CDR1 MNHEY, CDR2 SVGAGI. This CDR3 contains 14 residues. This CDR3 reads CASSLAGGLGELFF. CDR3 DNA: TGTGCCAGCAGCCTAGCGGGGGGGCTCGGGGAGCTGTTTTTT.

The chain combines TRBV6-4 with TRBJ2-3; 10 bases match TRBD2. Germline CDR1 is MRHNA and CDR2 is SNTAGT. CDR3 length equals 15 residues. The J segment lost 10 bases and the V segment lost 3 bases, leaving 10 bases of the junction unmatched. DNA for the CDR3: TGTGCCAGCAGTGAAGCTAGCGGGGGCCTTACGCCGCAGTATTTT. This sequence encodes CASSEASGGLTPQYF.

This sequence joins TRBV5-1 and TRBJ1-5; 9 positions agree with TRBD1. Germline CDR1 reads SGHRS; CDR2 reads YFSETQ. The length of the CDR3 is 19 residues. With V trimmed by 4 bases and J by 2 bases, 16 bases remained unmatched. The CDR3 region is CASSPDPQDTGGGNQPQHF. CDR3 bases: TGCGCCAGCAGCCCCGACCCCCAAGATACAGGGGGCGGCAATCAGCCCCAGCATTTT.

This chain connects TRBV3-1 (or the pseudogene TRBV3-2) to TRBJ2-7; D is perhaps TRBD2 (5 bases). The CDR3 is made up of 13 amino acids. Trimming took 1 base from V and 7 from J, leaving 11 bases between them. Germline values: CDR1 LGHDT, CDR2 YNNKEL (reference sequence). Here the CDR3 reads CASSQGTFTEQYF. CDR3 coding DNA: TGTGCCAGCAGCCAAGGGACTTTCACTGAGCAGTACTTC.

V gene TRBV5-1 combines with J gene TRBJ1-1; 7 bases fit TRBD1. The germline CDR1 and CDR2 sequences are SGHRS and YFSETQ. The CDR3 contains 14 residues. The V segment lost 4 bases and the J segment 6 bases; nucleotides outside the gene matches: 9. The CDR3 region has the DNA TGCGCCAGCAGCCAATCTTACAGGGGCGCTGAAGCTTTCTTT. It encodes CASSQSYRGAEAFF.

This rearrangement joins TRBV6-4 to TRBJ2-1, with 8 bases fitting TRBD2. The CDR3 loop spans 14 amino acids. Per germline, CDR1 MRHNA and CDR2 SNTAGT. The J segment lost 9 bases and the V segment lost 6 bases, leaving 10 bases of the junction unmatched. CDR3: CASRIAAGGGEQFF. DNA for the CDR3: TGTGCCAGCAGAATTGCGGCGGGAGGAGGTGAGCAGTTCTTC.

This clone was seen once. The CDR3 DNA reads TGTGCCTCTCGCCGGGATTCTAATGAAAAACTGTTTTTT. Translation: CASRRDSNEKLFF. V gene TRBV2 combines with J gene TRBJ1-4; D not resolved. V was cut by 11 bases and J by 3 bases, with 13 bases left in between. This CDR3 has 13 residues. The germline V gene has CDR1 SNHLY and CDR2 FYNNEI.

V is TRBV20-1 and J is TRBJ1-2; the match to TRBD1 covers 7 bases. CDR1 is DFQATT and CDR2 is SNEGSKA in the germline V gene (reference sequence). This CDR3 has 13 residues. The V gene end was trimmed by 3 bases and the J gene end by 7 bases; junction bases not matched to a gene: 8. As DNA, the CDR3 is TGCAGTGCTAGTCGACAGGGTTTGAGTGGCTACACCTTC. Its translation: CSASRQGLSGYTF.

The chain carries TRBV5-1 and TRBJ2-3; D is perhaps TRBD1 (6 bases). V was cut by 0 bases and J by 2 bases, with 19 bases left in between. The germline gives CDR1 SGHRS, CDR2 YFSETQ. This CDR3 comprises 18 residues. DNA of the CDR3: TGCGCCAGCAGCTTGGCCAAGGGAAACAGGGACGTCACAGATACGCAGTATTTT. The encoded protein is CASSLAKGNRDVTDTQYF.